This paragraph reports one TCR beta chain. What antigen it recognizes has not been identified. No base quality values were provided; no much bigger clone lies one nucleotide off. V ends up 5 bases short and J 2 bases short, with an unmatched junction base count of 4. From cysteine to phenylalanine, the CDR3 is 16 amino acids long. Only CDR3 DNA remains: 48 bases, in frame from the first base. CDR1 and CDR2 (SEHNR, FQNEAQ) derive from the germline V gene (reference sequence). This specimen comes from a study of shared clonotypes between healthy human individuals (dated by TCRdb to 2020 to 2022). Turning to the overall study: The cohort included three men and a couple of women between 18 and 49 years of age. For each donor, CD4 naive and CD4 memory were each run on three plates, CD8 naive on two plates, and CD8 memory on one plate. To increase sequencing depth and limit assay-specific biases, different laboratories used diverse techniques to prepare libraries and sequence TCR repertoires. Each donor's leukapheresis produced roughly between about 0.9 and 9.5 billion PBMCs. To estimate repertoire size and how much clonotypes are shared between individuals, the study performed deep sequencing of blood TCR repertoires from roughly five healthy adults. Study-wide findings and limitations: Even with the large sequencing depth, rarefaction of the sorted-subset datasets indicated that sequencing was incomplete. Approximately 5% of naive CD4, 3.5% of naive CD8, 2.3% of memory CD4, and 0.35% to 0.4% of memory CD8 clonotypes were shared across several donors. Naive subsets generally had larger estimated clonotype richness than memory subsets did. Based on pairwise subsampling, the degree of clonotype sharing among donors was expected to be affected by sequencing depth. Higher generation probabilities were observed for clonotypes shared by all four sorted-subset donors than for non-shared clonotypes. Sampling was restricted to blood, and TCR repertoires in tissue are likely to differ from TCR repertoires in blood. The small number of donors limited the genetic and exposure-history diversity represented.

Healthy HIV-negative adults with no recently reported acute infections or vaccinations were included as donors. All donors were Caucasian adults living in Nashville, Tennessee, USA. Magnetic negative selection was used to enrich CD4+ T cells, after which naive cells were positively selected on CD45RA and the negative fraction became the memory subset. Blood was obtained by leukapheresis, after which PBMCs were separated by Ficoll-Histopaque density gradient centrifugation and cryopreserved in liquid nitrogen vapor phase. Purity and quantity of every magnetically sorted T cell population were checked by analytical flow cytometry. Each sorted fraction had its genomic DNA isolated and then quantified by UV absorbance on a Nanodrop 2000c. Using the deep immunoSEQ assay, TCR CDR3 regions were amplified from genomic DNA by multiplex PCR. Extracted genomic DNA from each cell subset was distributed evenly across all wells of several immunoSEQ 96-well plates, and each plate was treated as a replicate. For sorted subsets, each replicate PCR was loaded with around 200 ng genomic DNA, equivalent to 25,000 to 30,000 T cell genomes. The purified libraries were quantified using a Qubit 3.0 fluorometer, sized with a Bioanalyzer 2100, and then quantified again using the KAPA Library Quantification kit. A separate single-read 150-cycle Illumina NextSeq 550 flow cell was used to sequence each immunoSEQ 96-well plate. The source study handled its data this way. The immunoSEQ output contained only junctional sequences without quality scores, so filtering could not match that applied to full-length reads. To assign V/J genes and CDR3, sequences were annotated against IMGT germline references using PyIR, a Python wrapper for IgBLAST v1.9. Any read was removed if the V/J assignment was weak (E-value above 1e-6), the CDR3 was missing, or the read contained stop codons, out-of-frame junctions, or ambiguous translated residues. V3J clonotypes were defined as sequences sharing the same inferred V gene, J gene, and CDR3 amino acid sequence. Percentage overlap between repertoires was computed as shared unique clonotypes divided by the size of the smaller repertoire. Richness of each repertoire was evaluated using RTK rarefaction, the Chao1 estimator, and Recon v2.1 estimates of unobserved clonotypes. For all TCRbeta clonotypes obtained by the gDNA method from a handful of donors, generation probabilities were computed with OLGA. TCRdb limited this immuneACCESS table to in-frame rearrangements with V and J called. A share of clones is missing; checked studies link under half to unresolved V genes, and the rest is unexplained. Clone size and the V and J calls come from that table; the DNA yielded D and trimming. The sample data list a few hundred thousand clones, and over 70% of these were observed just once. The top ten clonotypes cover 10% of the sample.

The origin of this receptor is a man aged 25 to 40 in good health. This chain is built from TRBV7-9 and TRBJ2-5; 14 of the junction bases match TRBD2. What was sequenced was memory CD4+ T cells sorted from blood. The cell subset or site label for this specimen denotes: CD45RA-negative fraction. The CDR3 region: CASSHRLAGGQETQYF. The DNA is TGTGCCAGCAGCCACCGACTAGCGGGAGGGCAAGAGACCCAGTACTTC.